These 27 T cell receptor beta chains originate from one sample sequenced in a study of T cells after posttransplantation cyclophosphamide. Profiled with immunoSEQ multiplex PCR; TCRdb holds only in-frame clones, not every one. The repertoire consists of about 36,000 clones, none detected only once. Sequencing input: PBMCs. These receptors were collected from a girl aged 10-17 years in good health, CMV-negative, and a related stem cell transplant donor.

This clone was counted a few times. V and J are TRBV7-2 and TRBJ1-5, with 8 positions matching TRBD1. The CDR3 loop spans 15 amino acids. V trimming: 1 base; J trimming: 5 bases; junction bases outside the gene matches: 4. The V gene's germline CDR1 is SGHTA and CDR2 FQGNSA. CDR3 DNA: TGTGCCAGCAGCTTAGGATCAGGGGGCCATCAGCCCCAGCATTTT. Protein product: CASSLGSGGHQPQHF.

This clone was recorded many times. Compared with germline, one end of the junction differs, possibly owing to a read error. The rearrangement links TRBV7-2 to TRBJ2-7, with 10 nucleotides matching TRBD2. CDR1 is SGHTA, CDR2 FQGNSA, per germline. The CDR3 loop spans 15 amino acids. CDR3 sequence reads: CASSLAGAHSYEQYF. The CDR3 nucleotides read TGTGCCAGCAGCCTAGCGGGGGCCCACTCCTACGAGCAGTACTTC.

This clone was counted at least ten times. CDR3 sequence reads: CASSEARRFSYEQYF. In DNA form, the CDR3 reads TGTGCCAGCAGTGAAGCGCGGCGGTTCTCCTACGAGCAGTACTTC. The genes are TRBV2 and TRBJ2-7; no firm D call. The CDR3 length is 15 residues. Trimming shortened V by 0 bases and J by 0 bases, and 9 bases separated the two germline ends. Germline V gene lookup returns CDR1 SNHLY and CDR2 FYNNEI.

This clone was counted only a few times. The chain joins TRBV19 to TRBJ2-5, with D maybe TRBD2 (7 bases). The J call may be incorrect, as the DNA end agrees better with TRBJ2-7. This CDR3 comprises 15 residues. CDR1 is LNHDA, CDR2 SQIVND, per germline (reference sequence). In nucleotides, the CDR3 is TGTGCCAGTAGTATTGGAGGGGGGGCGCAATACGAGCAGTACTTC. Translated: CASSIGGGAQYEQYF.

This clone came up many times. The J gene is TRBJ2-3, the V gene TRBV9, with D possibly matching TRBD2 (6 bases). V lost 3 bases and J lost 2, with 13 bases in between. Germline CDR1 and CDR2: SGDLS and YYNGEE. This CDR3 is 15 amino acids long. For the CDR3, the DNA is TGTGCCAGCAGCGGGAGGGACTCCTACACAGATACGCAGTATTTT. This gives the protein CASSGRDSYTDTQYF.

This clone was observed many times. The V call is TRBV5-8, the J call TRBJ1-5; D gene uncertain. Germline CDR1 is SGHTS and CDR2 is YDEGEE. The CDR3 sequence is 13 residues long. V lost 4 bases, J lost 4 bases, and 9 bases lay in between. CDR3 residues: CASSQDMNQPQHF. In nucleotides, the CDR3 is TGTGCCAGCAGCCAGGATATGAATCAGCCCCAGCATTTT.

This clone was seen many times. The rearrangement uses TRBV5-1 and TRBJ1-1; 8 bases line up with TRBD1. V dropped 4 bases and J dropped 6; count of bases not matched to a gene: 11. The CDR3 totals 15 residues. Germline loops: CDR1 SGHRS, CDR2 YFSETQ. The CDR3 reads CASSLYLTGDAEAFF. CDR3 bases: TGCGCCAGCAGCCTGTATTTGACAGGGGACGCTGAAGCTTTCTTT.

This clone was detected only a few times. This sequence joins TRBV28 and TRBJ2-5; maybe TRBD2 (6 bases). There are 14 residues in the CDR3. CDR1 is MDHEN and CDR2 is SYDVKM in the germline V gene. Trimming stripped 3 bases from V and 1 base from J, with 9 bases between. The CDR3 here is CASSFGGLQETQYF. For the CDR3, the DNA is TGTGCCAGCAGTTTCGGAGGGCTCCAAGAGACCCAGTACTTC.

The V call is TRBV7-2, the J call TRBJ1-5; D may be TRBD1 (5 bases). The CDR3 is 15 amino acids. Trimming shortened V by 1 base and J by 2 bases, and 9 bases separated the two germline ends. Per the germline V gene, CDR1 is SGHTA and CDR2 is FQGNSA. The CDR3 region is CASSLVSGGNQPQHF. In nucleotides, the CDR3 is TGTGCCAGCAGCTTAGTTTCGGGGGGCAATCAGCCCCAGCATTTT. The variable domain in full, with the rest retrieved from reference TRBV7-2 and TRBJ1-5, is GAGVSQSPSNKVTEKGKDVELRCDPISGHTALYWYRQSLGQGLEFLIYFQGNSAPDKSGLPSDRFSAERTGGSVSTLTIQRTQQEDSAVYLCASSLVSGGNQPQHFGDGTRLSIL.

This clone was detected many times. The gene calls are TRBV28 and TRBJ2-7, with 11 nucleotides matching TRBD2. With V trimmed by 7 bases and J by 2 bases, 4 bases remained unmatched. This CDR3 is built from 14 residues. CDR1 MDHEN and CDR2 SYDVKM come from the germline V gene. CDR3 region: CASIAGGITYEQYF. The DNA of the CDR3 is TGTGCCAGCATAGCGGGAGGGATAACCTACGAGCAGTACTTC.

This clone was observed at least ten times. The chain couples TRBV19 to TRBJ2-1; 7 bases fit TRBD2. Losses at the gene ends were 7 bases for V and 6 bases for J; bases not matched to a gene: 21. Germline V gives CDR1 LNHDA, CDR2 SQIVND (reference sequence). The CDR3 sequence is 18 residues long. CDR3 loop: CASTPQVTVSGLTNEQFF. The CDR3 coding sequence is TGTGCCAGTACCCCCCAGGTAACCGTTAGCGGGCTAACCAATGAGCAGTTCTTC.

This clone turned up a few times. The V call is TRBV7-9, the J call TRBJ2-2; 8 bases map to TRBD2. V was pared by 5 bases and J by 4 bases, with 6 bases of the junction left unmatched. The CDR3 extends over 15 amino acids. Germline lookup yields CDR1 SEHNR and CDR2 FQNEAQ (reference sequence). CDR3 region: CASSPRAGGTGELFF. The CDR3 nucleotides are TGTGCCAGCAGCCCACGGGCGGGGGGCACCGGGGAGCTGTTTTTT.

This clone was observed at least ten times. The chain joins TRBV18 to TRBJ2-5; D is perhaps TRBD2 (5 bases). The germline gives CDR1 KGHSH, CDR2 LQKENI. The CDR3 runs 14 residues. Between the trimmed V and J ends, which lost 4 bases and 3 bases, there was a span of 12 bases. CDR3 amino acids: CASSRFGEKETQYF. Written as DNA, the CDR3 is TGTGCCAGCTCACGGTTCGGGGAGAAAGAGACCCAGTACTTC.

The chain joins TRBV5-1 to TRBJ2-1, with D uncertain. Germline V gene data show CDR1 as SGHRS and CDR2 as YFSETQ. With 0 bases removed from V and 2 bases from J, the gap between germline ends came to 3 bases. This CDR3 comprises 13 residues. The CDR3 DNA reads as TGCGCCAGCAGCTTGGTAACCTACAATGAGCAGTTCTTC. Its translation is CASSLVTYNEQFF.

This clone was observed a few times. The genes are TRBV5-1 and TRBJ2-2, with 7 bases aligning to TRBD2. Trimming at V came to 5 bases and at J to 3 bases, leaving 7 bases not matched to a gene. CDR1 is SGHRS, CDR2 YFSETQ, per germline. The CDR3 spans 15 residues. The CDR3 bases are TGCGCCAGCAGTCAGTGGGGGGGAGACACCGGGGAGCTGTTTTTT. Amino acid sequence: CASSQWGGDTGELFF. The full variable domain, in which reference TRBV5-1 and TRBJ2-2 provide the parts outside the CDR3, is KAGVTQTPRYLIKTRGQQVTLSCSPISGHRSVSWYQQTPGQGLQFLFEYFSETQRNKGNFPGRFSGRQFSNSRSEMNVSTLELGDSALYLCASSQWGGDTGELFFGEGSRLTVL.

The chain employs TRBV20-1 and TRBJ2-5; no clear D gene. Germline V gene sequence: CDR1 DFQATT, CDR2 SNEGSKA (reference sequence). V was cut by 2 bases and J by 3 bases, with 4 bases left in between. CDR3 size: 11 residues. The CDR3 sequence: CSARIEETQYF. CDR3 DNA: TGCAGTGCTAGAATAGAAGAGACCCAGTACTTC.

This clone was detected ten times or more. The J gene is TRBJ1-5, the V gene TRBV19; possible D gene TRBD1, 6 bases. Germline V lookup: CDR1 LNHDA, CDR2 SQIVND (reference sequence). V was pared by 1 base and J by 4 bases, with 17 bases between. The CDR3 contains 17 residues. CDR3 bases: TGTGCCAGTAGTATAGTACAGGACAGATTTTGGAATCAGCCCCAGCATTTT. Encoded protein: CASSIVQDRFWNQPQHF.

CDR3 sequence reads: CASTGTGRGSGYTF. As DNA, the CDR3 is TGCGCCAGCACCGGGACAGGGAGGGGGTCCGGCTACACCTTC. The chain carries TRBV5-1 and TRBJ1-2; 9 bases map to TRBD1. The CDR3 consists of 14 residues. CDR1 and CDR2 (germline): SGHRS, YFSETQ. The V gene end was trimmed by 6 bases and the J gene end by 8 bases; junction bases not matched to a gene: 11.

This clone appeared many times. CDR3 coding DNA: TGTGCCAGCAACAACCCGGGGGGGCTAGCTTATGAGCAGTTCTTC. The encoded protein is CASNNPGGLAYEQFF. This rearrangement joins TRBV28 to TRBJ2-1; TRBD2 matches at 8 bases. Germline loops: CDR1 MDHEN, CDR2 SYDVKM. The CDR3 sequence is 15 residues long. The V segment lost 7 bases and the J segment 8 bases; nucleotides outside the gene matches: 13.

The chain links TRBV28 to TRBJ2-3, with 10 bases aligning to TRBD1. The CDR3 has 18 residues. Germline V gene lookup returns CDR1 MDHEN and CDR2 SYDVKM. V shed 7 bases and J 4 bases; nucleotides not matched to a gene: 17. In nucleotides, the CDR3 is TGTGCCAGCACCTCTGGACAGGGGGGGACAGCACCCTCAGATACGCAGTATTTT. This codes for CASTSGQGGTAPSDTQYF. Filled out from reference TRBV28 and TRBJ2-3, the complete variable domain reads DVKVTQSSRYLVKRTGEKVFLECVQDMDHENMFWYRQDPGLGLRLIYFSYDVKMKEKGDIPEGYSVSREKKERFSLILESASTNQTSMYLCASTSGQGGTAPSDTQYFGPGTRLTVL.

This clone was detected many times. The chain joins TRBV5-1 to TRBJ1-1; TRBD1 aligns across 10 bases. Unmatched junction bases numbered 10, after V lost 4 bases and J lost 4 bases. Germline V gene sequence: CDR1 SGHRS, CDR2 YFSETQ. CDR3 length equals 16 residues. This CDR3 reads CASSTGTGVRGTEAFF. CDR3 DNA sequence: TGCGCCAGCAGCACGGGGACAGGGGTCAGGGGCACTGAAGCTTTCTTT.

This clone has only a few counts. For the CDR3, the DNA is TGTGCCAGCAGTTTATCGCCTAGCGGGGCCCAAGAGACCCAGTACTTC. Amino acid sequence: CASSLSPSGAQETQYF. The chain combines TRBV28 with TRBJ2-5; 9 bases line up with TRBD2. The CDR3 is made up of 16 amino acids. Germline trimming cut 1 base from V and 1 base from J; bases unmatched to any gene: 4. From germline, CDR1 is MDHEN and CDR2 SYDVKM.

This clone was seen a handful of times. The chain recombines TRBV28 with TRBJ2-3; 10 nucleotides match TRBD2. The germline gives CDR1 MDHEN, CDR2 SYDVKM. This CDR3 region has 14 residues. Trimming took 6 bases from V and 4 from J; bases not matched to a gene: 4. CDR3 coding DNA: TGTGCCAGCAGGTCTAGCGGGAGAGCAGATACGCAGTATTTT. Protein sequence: CASRSSGRADTQYF. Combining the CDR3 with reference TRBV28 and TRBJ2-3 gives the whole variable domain DVKVTQSSRYLVKRTGEKVFLECVQDMDHENMFWYRQDPGLGLRLIYFSYDVKMKEKGDIPEGYSVSREKKERFSLILESASTNQTSMYLCASRSSGRADTQYFGPGTRLTVL.

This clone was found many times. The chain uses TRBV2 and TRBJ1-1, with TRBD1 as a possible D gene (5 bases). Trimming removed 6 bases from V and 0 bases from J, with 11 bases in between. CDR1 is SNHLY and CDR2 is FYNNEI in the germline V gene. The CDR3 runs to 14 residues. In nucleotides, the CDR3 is TGTGCCAGCAGGACAGACAGCATGAACACTGAAGCTTTCTTT. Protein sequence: CASRTDSMNTEAFF. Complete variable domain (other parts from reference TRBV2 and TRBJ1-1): EPEVTQTPSHQVTQMGQEVILRCVPISNHLYFYWYRQILGQKVEFLVSFYNNEISEKSEIFDDQFSVERPDGSNFTLKIRSTKLEDSAMYFCASRTDSMNTEAFFGQGTRLTVV.

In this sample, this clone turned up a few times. The CDR3 DNA follows: TGTGCCAGCAGCTTTCCGGGACAGGGACCCTACGAGCAGTACTTC. Amino acid sequence: CASSFPGQGPYEQYF. The chain combines TRBV7-2 with TRBJ2-7, with TRBD1 matching over 9 bases. The CDR3 spans 15 residues. Germline-derived CDR1 and CDR2 are SGHTA and FQGNSA. V lost 3 bases to trimming and J lost 2 bases; unmatched junction nucleotides: 5.

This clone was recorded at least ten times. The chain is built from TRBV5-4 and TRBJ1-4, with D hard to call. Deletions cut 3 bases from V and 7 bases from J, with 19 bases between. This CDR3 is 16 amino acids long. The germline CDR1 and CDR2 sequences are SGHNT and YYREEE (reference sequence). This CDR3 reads CASSSARGSGGEKLFF. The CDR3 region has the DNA TGTGCCAGCAGCTCGGCCCGGGGTTCAGGAGGTGAAAAACTGTTTTTT.

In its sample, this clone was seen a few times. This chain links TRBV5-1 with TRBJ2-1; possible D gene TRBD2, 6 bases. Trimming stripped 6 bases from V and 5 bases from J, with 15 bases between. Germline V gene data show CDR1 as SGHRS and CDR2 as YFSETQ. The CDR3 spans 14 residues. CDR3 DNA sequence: TGCGCCAGCACCACCCTTTGGGGGGACAATGAGCAGTTCTTC. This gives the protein CASTTLWGDNEQFF.